The 16 T cell receptor beta chains in this list originate from one sample, sequenced in a study of T-cell memory formation after mild COVID-19 (dated by TCRdb to the early 2020s). Library prep was done by 5' RACE. Sequencing relied on an Illumina NovaSeq 6000. TCRdb reworked the public reads: Q25 trimming with fastp, MiXCR clone assembly, productive beta chains retained. Each entry is one CDR3 protein sequence, shown with its most common DNA and genes. In this sample the table shows 150,000 to 200,000 distinct CDR3 sequences, roughly 10% of which occur a single time. Around 3.8% of the sample lies in the top ten. The sequenced material came from PBMCs or a T cell subset sorted from them (not recorded which). All receptors come from a man aged 18-30 years who had mild COVID-19 (a few samples of this study predate the infection). The sample titles of this study are shuffled in the database, so cell type and time point are left out; the donor was told from shared clones.

This rearrangement joins TRBV10-2 to TRBJ2-4, with D possibly being TRBD1 (5 bases). V lost 10 bases to trimming and J lost 3 bases, with 13 bases between them. The CDR3 consists of 13 residues. Per germline, CDR1 WSHSY and CDR2 SAAADI. The DNA of the CDR3 is TGCGCCACCAACCCAGGGAACAAAAACATTCAGTACTTC. It yields the protein CATNPGNKNIQYF.

About this clonotype: Relative to the germline gene, one junction end is altered; a read error may explain this. V gene TRBV7-7 combines with J gene TRBJ2-3; 16 nucleotides align to TRBD2. Germline V gene sequence: CDR1 SSHAT, CDR2 FNYEAQ (reference sequence). This CDR3 has 17 amino acids. The DNA of the CDR3 is TGTGCTAGCAGCGAGGGACTAGCGGGGGGGACCACAGATACGCAGTATTTT. Amino acids: CASSEGLAGGTTDTQYF.

This clonotype was detected only a few times. The chain is built from TRBV24-1 and TRBJ2-2; TRBD1 matches 8 bases. The CDR3 has 16 amino acids. Germline V gene sequence: CDR1 KGHDR, CDR2 SFDVKD. The V and J ends lost 5 bases and 1 base, in that order; junction bases with no gene match: 5. The CDR3 loop is CATSVAGGRNTGELFF. In DNA form, the CDR3 reads TGTGCCACCAGTGTGGCAGGGGGCCGGAACACCGGGGAGCTGTTTTTT.

This clonotype has a handful of counts. The genes are TRBV29-1 and TRBJ2-7; a weak D match, TRBD2 (6 bases). The CDR3 is 12 amino acids. The germline V gene has CDR1 SQVTM and CDR2 ANQGSEA. Trimming shortened V by 7 bases and J by 3 bases, and 13 bases separated the two germline ends. The CDR3 DNA is TGCAGCGGGGGGGAACAGATCTACGAGCAGTACTTC. It is translated as CSGGEQIYEQYF.

This clonotype was seen repeatedly, ten times or more. The V and J genes are TRBV20-1 and TRBJ1-4, with unresolved D. There are 14 residues in the CDR3. The germline V and J ends were trimmed by 0 bases and 7 bases, with 12 bases remaining between them. The germline gives CDR1 DFQATT, CDR2 SNEGSKA (reference sequence). The DNA of the CDR3 is TGCAGTGCTAGAGATGTGGTGGGTGGTGAAAAACTGTTTTTT. This codes for CSARDVVGGEKLFF.

This clonotype was detected only a few times. The V call is TRBV6-5, the J call TRBJ2-7; TRBD1 agrees at 10 bases. Germline V gene data show CDR1 as MNHEY and CDR2 as SVGAGI. V lost 8 bases, J lost 2 bases, and 3 bases stayed unmatched. The CDR3 spans 13 residues. The CDR3 sequence: CASRDRGPYEQYF. In DNA, the CDR3 is TGTGCCAGCCGGGACAGGGGACCCTACGAGCAGTACTTC.

Ten or more counts support this clonotype. CDR3 in DNA: TGTGCCAGCAGCTTCCTTTACGAGCAGTACTTC. It encodes CASSFLYEQYF. V and J are TRBV7-2 and TRBJ2-7; D remains ambiguous. CDR1 SGHTA and CDR2 FQGNSA come from the germline V gene. V lost 3 bases and J lost 4, with 4 bases in between. The CDR3 is made up of 11 amino acids.

This clonotype has just a few counts. The rearrangement uses TRBV27 and TRBJ1-1; no firm D call. V was pared by 5 bases and J by 1 base, with 8 bases between. The germline CDR1 and CDR2 sequences are MNHEY and SMNVEV (reference sequence). This CDR3 is 13 amino acids long. CDR3 sequence reads: CASSRLENTEAFF. The CDR3 DNA reads as TGTGCCAGCAGTAGACTGGAGAACACTGAAGCTTTCTTT.

This clonotype was detected only a few times. Germline and junction disagree at one end, which may indicate a read error. The chain carries TRBV5-1 and TRBJ1-1, with D tentatively TRBD1 (5 bases). Per the germline V gene, CDR1 is SGHRS and CDR2 is YFSETQ. The CDR3 length is 14 residues. Here the CDR3 DNA reads TGCGCCAGCACCTTGTCGGCCGGGGGCACTGAAGCTTTCTTT. This encodes CASTLSAGGTEAFF.

The chain carries TRBV24-1 and TRBJ2-1, with 15 bases fitting TRBD2. V gave up 3 bases and J gave up 7 bases; unmatched junction bases: 3. Germline V CDR1 and CDR2: KGHDR, SFDVKD. The CDR3 loop spans 16 amino acids. The CDR3, as DNA: TGTGCCACCAGTGATGGACTAGCGGGGGGGCGAAATGAGCAGTTCTTC. Protein: CATSDGLAGGRNEQFF.

The chain is built from TRBV28 and TRBJ1-4; D unclear. Germline V gene sequence: CDR1 MDHEN, CDR2 SYDVKM. This CDR3 spans 12 amino acids. V lost 6 bases and J 5 bases, leaving 7 bases between the germline ends. The chain's CDR3 is CASRPSNEKLFF. The CDR3 DNA sequence: TGTGCCAGCAGGCCGTCAAATGAAAAACTGTTTTTT.

This clonotype was picked up a small number of times. The chain is built from TRBV12-3 or TRBV12-4 and TRBJ1-3; D remains ambiguous. Trimming took off 1 base at V and 0 bases at J, with 4 bases between the two ends. This CDR3 spans 14 amino acids. The CDR3 region is CASSLGPSGNTIYF. For the CDR3, the DNA is TGTGCCAGCAGTTTAGGGCCCTCTGGAAACACCATATATTTT.

This clonotype was observed a handful of times. The chain recombines TRBV12-3 or TRBV12-4 with TRBJ2-1, with TRBD2 matching over 13 bases. This CDR3 spans 19 amino acids. The V gene end was trimmed by 4 bases and the J gene end by 2 bases; junction bases not matched to a gene: 11. Here the CDR3 DNA reads TGTGCCAGCAGTTCACTAGCGGGGGGGCAGAGTGTCACCTACAATGAGCAGTTCTTC. Its protein is CASSSLAGGQSVTYNEQFF.

V and J are TRBV24-1 and TRBJ2-5, with D possibly matching TRBD1 (6 bases). The germline gives CDR1 KGHDR, CDR2 SFDVKD. The CDR3 loop spans 14 amino acids. Trimming pared 4 bases from V and 5 bases from J, leaving 13 bases between. This CDR3 reads CATSELGAGETQYF. The CDR3 DNA reads as TGTGCCACCAGTGAGCTGGGGGCCGGGGAGACCCAGTACTTC.

The chain employs TRBV7-9 and TRBJ1-2; D call uncertain. CDR1 and CDR2 (germline): SEHNR, FQNEAQ (reference sequence). The CDR3 covers 14 residues. V shed 0 bases and J shed 6 bases, with 11 bases lying between them. Here the CDR3 DNA reads TGTGCCAGCAGCTTAGCGCGATGGCACGATGGCTACACCTTC. This translates into CASSLARWHDGYTF.

The rearrangement links TRBV5-1 to TRBJ2-5; tentative D call: TRBD2 (5 bases). The CDR3 consists of 13 residues. Per germline, CDR1 SGHRS and CDR2 YFSETQ. Deletions cut 0 bases from V and 9 bases from J, with 12 bases between. CDR3 loop: CASSLDRTGAQYF. Written as DNA, the CDR3 is TGCGCCAGCAGCTTGGACCGGACCGGGGCCCAGTACTTC.